Below, 11 T cell receptor beta chains from the same sample are listed, as sequenced in a study of blood T cells in healthy people across ages. Then a second PCR, running about 6 to 11 cycles, was carried out with a sample-barcoded 5' primer and a J-beta primer mix. TCRdb reprocessed the 5' RACE reads with MiXCR, giving one entry per CDR3 protein. The data hold approximately 760,000 distinct CDR3 sequences, with around 25% observed a single time. This sample also belongs to another study, concerning T cells of mothers and their children.

The sample taken for sequencing was blood. The receptors stem from a boy aged 5-17 years in good health.

This clonotype showed up just a few times. The chain carries TRBV7-2 and TRBJ1-6; TRBD1 aligns across 7 bases. Germline CDR1 SGHTA, CDR2 FQGNSA. The CDR3 contains 14 residues. Trimming removed 5 bases from V and 7 bases from J; junction bases left unmatched: 5. The CDR3 region is CASSRQGSNSPLHF. The CDR3 DNA sequence: TGTGCCAGCAGCCGACAGGGTTCCAATTCACCCCTCCACTTT.

This clonotype came up a few times. CDR3: CASSLDAGAYNEQFF. In DNA, the CDR3 is TGCGCCAGCAGCTTGGATGCAGGGGCATACAATGAGCAGTTCTTC. The rearrangement joins TRBV5-1 to TRBJ2-1, with a tentative D call TRBD1 (6 bases). The germline V and J ends were trimmed by 0 bases and 4 bases, with 11 bases remaining between them. The germline V gene has CDR1 SGHRS and CDR2 YFSETQ. The CDR3 runs 15 residues.

CDR3 in DNA: TGTGCCAGCAGTTCCCGGGAAGAGACCCAGTACTTC. Amino acid sequence: CASSSREETQYF. The rearrangement links TRBV6-2 or TRBV6-3 to TRBJ2-5; no reliable D call. Germline CDR1 reads MNHEY; CDR2 reads SVGEGT. Trimming stripped 4 bases from V and 3 bases from J, with 6 bases between. The CDR3 is 12 residues long.

This clonotype has just a few counts. V gene TRBV11-2 combines with J gene TRBJ2-7; 10 nucleotides agree with TRBD1. This CDR3 comprises 15 residues. V was clipped by 3 bases and J by 3 bases; unmatched bases: 5. CDR1 SGHAT and CDR2 FQNNGV come from the germline V gene. The DNA for the CDR3 is TGTGCCAGCAGCTTGGACAGGGGGAACTACTACGAGCAGTACTTC. Its translation: CASSLDRGNYYEQYF.

The CDR3 bases are TGTGCCAGCAGCCAACGGGTGAGCGGGTGGTCGACGGAGACCCAGTACTTC. It codes for CASSQRVSGWSTETQYF. The rearrangement uses TRBV3-1 and TRBJ2-5; D is perhaps TRBD2 (6 bases). The CDR3 is 17 residues long. V was shortened by 2 bases and J by 5 bases, with 21 bases between the two germline ends. Per germline, CDR1 LGHDT and CDR2 YNNKEL (reference sequence).

This clonotype was observed a few times. This chain uses TRBV11-2 with TRBJ2-1, with TRBD2 matching over 10 bases. V was clipped by 6 bases and J by 5 bases; unmatched bases: 10. CDR3 size: 16 residues. Germline CDR1 is SGHAT and CDR2 is FQNNGV. CDR3 protein: CASSRTGTSADNEQFF. CDR3 nucleotide sequence: TGTGCCAGCAGTCGTACCGGGACTAGCGCGGACAATGAGCAGTTCTTC.

CDR3 nucleotide sequence: TGCAGTGCTAGAGATTTAAGCAGCGGCGAGCAGTACTTC. Protein: CSARDLSSGEQYF. The chain employs TRBV20-1 and TRBJ2-7; D may be TRBD2 (5 bases). The V end lost 0 bases, the J end lost 6 bases, and 12 bases lay between the germline ends. CDR1 and CDR2 (germline): DFQATT, SNEGSKA (reference sequence). There are 13 residues in the CDR3.

This chain uses TRBV4-2 with TRBJ1-2; D is perhaps TRBD1 (5 bases). The CDR3 runs to 15 residues. Germline-derived CDR1 and CDR2 are LGHNA and YNFKEQ. Trimming took off 2 bases at V and 3 bases at J, with 13 bases between the two ends. The CDR3 protein is CASSQPTRDYYGYTF. The CDR3 DNA sequence: TGTGCCAGCAGCCAACCAACCAGGGATTACTATGGCTACACCTTC.

In DNA form, the CDR3 reads TGTGCCAGCAGTGTCGGGGGGGGTGAAAAACTGTTTTTT. It translates to CASSVGGGEKLFF. The chain employs TRBV2 and TRBJ1-4; TRBD1 might be the D (5 bases). The germline V gene has CDR1 SNHLY and CDR2 FYNNEI. Trimming shortened V by 4 bases and J by 7 bases, and 10 bases separated the two germline ends. This CDR3 has 13 residues.

Remarks on this clonotype: Given a much more abundant clone one base away, this may be a read error. This chain connects TRBV5-6 to TRBJ2-4; D is undetermined. The CDR3 has 13 amino acids. Germline V CDR1 and CDR2: SGHDT, YYEEEE. V was cut by 2 bases and J by 8 bases, with 11 bases left in between. The CDR3 loop is CASSFFETDIQYF. The CDR3 DNA is TGTGCCAGCAGCTTCTTTGAGACTGACATTCAGTACTTC.

This chain connects TRBV12-3 or TRBV12-4 to TRBJ1-2; D possibly corresponds to TRBD1 (6 bases). The CDR3 is made up of 14 amino acids. The V end lost 4 bases, the J end lost 0 bases, and 9 bases lay between the germline ends. The CDR3 spells CASSYRVANYGYTF. CDR3 in DNA: TGTGCCAGCAGTTACAGGGTCGCTAACTATGGCTACACCTTC.